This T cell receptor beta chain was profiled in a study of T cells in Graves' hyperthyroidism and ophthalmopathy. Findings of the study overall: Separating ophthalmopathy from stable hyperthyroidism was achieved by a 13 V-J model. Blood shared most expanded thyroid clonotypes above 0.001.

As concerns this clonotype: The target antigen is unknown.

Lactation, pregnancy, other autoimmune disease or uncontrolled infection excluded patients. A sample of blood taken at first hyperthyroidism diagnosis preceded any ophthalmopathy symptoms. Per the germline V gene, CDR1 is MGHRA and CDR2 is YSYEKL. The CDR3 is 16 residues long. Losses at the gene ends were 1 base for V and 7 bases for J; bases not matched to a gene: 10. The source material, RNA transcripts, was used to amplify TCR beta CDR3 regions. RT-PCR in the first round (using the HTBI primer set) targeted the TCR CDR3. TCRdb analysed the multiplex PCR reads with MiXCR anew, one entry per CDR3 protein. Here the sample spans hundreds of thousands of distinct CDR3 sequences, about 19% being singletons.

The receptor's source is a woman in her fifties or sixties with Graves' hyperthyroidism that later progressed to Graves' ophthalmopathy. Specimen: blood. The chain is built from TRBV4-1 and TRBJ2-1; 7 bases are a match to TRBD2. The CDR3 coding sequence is TGCGCCAGCAGCCAAGTCATGCTAGCGGAAGTGAATGAGCAGTTCTTC. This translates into CASSQVMLAEVNEQFF.